This T cell receptor beta chain was found in a study of blood T cell repertoires in COVID-19. In its sample, this clone was seen once. Trimming shortened V by 6 bases and J by 4 bases, and 12 bases separated the two germline ends. This CDR3 is built from 13 residues. The assay was immunoSEQ multiplex PCR, and TCRdb's table has in-frame clones only and misses some. The table has a few hundred thousand clones, approximately 83% seen once. This chain connects TRBV12-3 or TRBV12-4 to TRBJ1-1, with no clear D. The specimen was PBMCs or T cells enriched from blood (not recorded which). This TCR came from a man aged 25-40 years who had recovered from COVID-19. The CDR3 nucleotides read TGTGCCAGCAGAACAGACCAAGCCACTGAAGCTTTCTTT. Its translation: CASRTDQATEAFF.